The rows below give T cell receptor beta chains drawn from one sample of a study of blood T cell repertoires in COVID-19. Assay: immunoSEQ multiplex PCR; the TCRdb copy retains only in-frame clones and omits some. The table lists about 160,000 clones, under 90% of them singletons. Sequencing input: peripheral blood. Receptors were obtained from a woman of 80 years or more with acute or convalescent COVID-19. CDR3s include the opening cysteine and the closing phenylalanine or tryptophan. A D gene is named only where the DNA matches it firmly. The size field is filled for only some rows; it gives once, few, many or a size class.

DNA: TGTGCCAGTAGTATTCAGGGCTCCTACGAGCAGTACTTC; CDR3: CASSIQGSYEQYF; D: -; length: 13; size: -; J: TRBJ2-7; V: TRBV19
DNA: TGTGCCTGGATCGAAGCGGGGGGGCCCTCCACAGATACGCAGTATTTT; CDR3: CAWIEAGGPSTDTQYF; D: TRBD2; length: 16; size: -; J: TRBJ2-3; V: TRBV30
DNA: TGTGCCAGCAGCCGCAGGGTATCGACAGGAAACACCATATATTTT; CDR3: CASSRRVSTGNTIYF; D: -; length: 15; size: -; J: TRBJ1-3; V: TRBV11-2
DNA: TGTGCCAGCAGCGGACACAGGATTACTATGGCCTACACCTTC; CDR3: CASSGHRITMAYTF; D: -; length: 14; size: few; J: TRBJ1-2; V: TRBV9
DNA: TGTGCCAGCAGCTTATTGCCAGGGCTCACTGAAGCTTTCTTT; CDR3: CASSLLPGLTEAFF; D: -; length: 14; size: -; J: TRBJ1-1; V: TRBV7-2
DNA: TGCGCCAGCAGTGAGTCCGGGTTGGTGGGTAGCGGGAGGAACAATGAGCAGTTCTTC; CDR3: CASSESGLVGSGRNNEQFF; D: TRBD2; length: 19; size: -; J: TRBJ2-1; V: TRBV10-2
DNA: TGTGCCAGCAGTTTAGCGACTAGGGTAGGCAACAATGAGCAGTTCTTC; CDR3: CASSLATRVGNNEQFF; D: -; length: 16; size: -; J: TRBJ2-1; V: TRBV28
DNA: TGTGCCAGCAGCGAAGGGCGGGTTAATCAGCCCCAGCATTTT; CDR3: CASSEGRVNQPQHF; D: -; length: 14; size: -; J: TRBJ1-5; V: TRBV2
DNA: TGCAGCGTCTGTACTAGGTTTGCCTACAATGAGCAGTTCTTC; CDR3: CSVCTRFAYNEQFF; D: -; length: 14; size: -; J: TRBJ2-1; V: TRBV29-1
DNA: TGTGCCAGCTCACCTGGGCAGGGAACTAATGAAAAACTGTTTTTT; CDR3: CASSPGQGTNEKLFF; D: -; length: 15; size: once; J: TRBJ1-4; V: TRBV18
DNA: TGTGCCACCCAGGCCTCTAGCGCCCGAGAGACCCAGTACTTC; CDR3: CATQASSARETQYF; D: -; length: 14; size: -; J: TRBJ2-5; V: TRBV6-5
DNA: TGTGCCAGCAGTCTAGTCCGGGACAGACTAAAAGGTGGGGAAAAACTGTTTTTT; CDR3: CASSLVRDRLKGGEKLFF; D: TRBD1; length: 18; size: -; J: TRBJ1-4; V: TRBV3-1/TRBV3-2
DNA: TGTGCCAGCAGCCCCCAGGCCATGGTTAACTATGGCTACACCTTC; CDR3: CASSPQAMVNYGYTF; D: -; length: 15; size: -; J: TRBJ1-2; V: TRBV5-6
DNA: TGTGCCATCAGTGAGTACCCACTCACCTACGAGCAGTACTTC; CDR3: CAISEYPLTYEQYF; D: -; length: 14; size: -; J: TRBJ2-7; V: TRBV10-3
DNA: TGTGCCAGCAGCCGTCCCAACCTAGCGGGAGTGGCAATAAGGGGAGAGACCCAGTACTTC; CDR3: CASSRPNLAGVAIRGETQYF; D: -; length: 20; size: -; J: TRBJ2-5; V: TRBV21-1
DNA: TGCGCCAGCAGCCTCCGGACTAGCGGGAGTTACGAGCAGTACTTC; CDR3: CASSLRTSGSYEQYF; D: TRBD2; length: 15; size: -; J: TRBJ2-7; V: TRBV5-1
DNA: TGTGCCAGCAGTCAACTTTCGTTCTCTCTCTCTGGAAACACCATATATTTT; CDR3: CASSQLSFSLSGNTIYF; D: -; length: 17; size: -; J: TRBJ1-3; V: TRBV28
DNA: TGTGCCATCAGGGCCGAGGAGATAAATTCACCCCTCCACTTT; CDR3: CAIRAEEINSPLHF; D: -; length: 14; size: -; J: TRBJ1-6; V: TRBV10-3
DNA: TGTGCCAGCAGTGACTCGGACAGGGGGCCCCATGGCTACACCTTC; CDR3: CASSDSDRGPHGYTF; D: TRBD1; length: 15; size: -; J: TRBJ1-2; V: TRBV6-4
DNA: TGTGCCAGCAGTTCCACATACGAGCAGTACTTC; CDR3: CASSSTYEQYF; D: -; length: 11; size: once; J: TRBJ2-7; V: TRBV27
DNA: TGTGCCAGCAGCCCCTCCCGCCGACAGGGCTTCACCGGGGAGCTGTTTTTT; CDR3: CASSPSRRQGFTGELFF; D: TRBD1; length: 17; size: -; J: TRBJ2-2; V: TRBV7-9
DNA: TGTGCCAGCAGCCAGAACAGGGTAGGCAATCAGCCCCAGCATTTT; CDR3: CASSQNRVGNQPQHF; D: -; length: 15; size: -; J: TRBJ1-5; V: TRBV3-1/TRBV3-2
DNA: TGTGCCAGCAGTTCTCTGGACTCCGTCGGAAACACCATATATTTT; CDR3: CASSSLDSVGNTIYF; D: -; length: 15; size: -; J: TRBJ1-3; V: TRBV6-6
DNA: TGTGCCAGCAGCCCAGGGCGAACTGAAGCTTTCTTT; CDR3: CASSPGRTEAFF; D: -; length: 12; size: -; J: TRBJ1-1; V: TRBV11-2
DNA: TGCGCCAGCAGGGGGTCCGGGGCAGATACGCAGTATTTT; CDR3: CASRGSGADTQYF; D: -; length: 13; size: -; J: TRBJ2-3; V: TRBV5-1
DNA: TGTGCCAGCAGCGTGGGCGGGGGAAGCACAGATACGCAGTATTTT; CDR3: CASSVGGGSTDTQYF; D: TRBD2; length: 15; size: -; J: TRBJ2-3; V: TRBV9
DNA: TGTGCCAGCTCATCCGCGGTATCTGGCGGGGAGACCCAGTACTTC; CDR3: CASSSAVSGGETQYF; D: -; length: 15; size: -; J: TRBJ2-5; V: TRBV18